This TCR beta chain was recovered during a study of T cells expressing NK-cell markers (dated by TCRdb to 2019 to 2021). As for the study more broadly: In sorted CD3+CD56+NKG2C+, CD3+CD56+NKG2C- and CD3+CD56-NKG2C+ T-cell subsets from several donors, TCR beta-chain repertoires were profiled. Among the eight sequenced donors, only one was HCMV-seronegative, while the other seven were HCMV-seropositive. Randomly selected healthy volunteers, three men and five women, were used as the eight sequenced donors. Illumina HiSeq 2000/2500, MiSeq or NextSeq was used to sequence libraries as 2 x 150 bp reads. Summary of the overall study and its limitations: Those dominant clonotypes were again the most abundant among CD3+CD56-NKG2C+ cells in several donors, at roughly 25-60.1%. Whether the expanded NKG2C-expressing T cell clones were specific for HCMV antigens remained unclear. In six donors, the dominant CD3+CD56+NKG2C+ clonotypes ranked among the top 10 CD8+ clonotypes, making up roughly 1.0-8% of CD8+ T cells.

HCMV-specific IgG was detected in serum with a commercial ELISA kit to determine HCMV serostatus. Peripheral blood mononuclear cells were isolated from blood by Ficoll density gradient centrifugation. TCRdb names Illumina HiSeq 2000 as the instrument used. 5'RACE template switching, by which a universal primer site and unique molecular identifiers were added, was used to make TCR beta cDNA libraries. cDNA synthesis was primed from the TCR beta constant segment and was followed by two successive PCR amplification steps. In the paper's pipeline: MIGEC was used to demultiplex reads and group the reads by UMI, and MiTCR was used to assemble and quantify clonotypes. To remove erroneous sequences, TCR cDNA sequences were retained only when supported by two or more reads. The tcR package was used for downstream repertoire analysis, and clonotypes were matched across fractions by CDR3 nucleotide sequence plus V segment. Antigen specificity was annotated against VDJdb with VDJmatch, allowing one amino acid substitution in CDR3. TCRdb reanalyzed the reads, keeping one entry per CDR3 protein sequence and omitting DNA. These V and J calls originate from TCRdb's pipeline instead of the authors' own analysis. The sample table includes approximately 550,000 distinct CDR3 sequences. The ten most abundant clones make up 3% to 4.5% of the sample.

The germline V gene specifies SQVTM as CDR1 and ANQGSEA as CDR2. The CDR3 starts with the cysteine, ends with the phenylalanine, and has 14 residues. DNA for this receptor is not on file. To note about this clonotype: The target of this receptor is not known.

The source is a man between 18 and 29 years old in good health. Donor details come from another sample of the same person, matched by shared clones. The chain is encoded by TRBV29-1 joined to TRBJ2-2; TCRdb picks TRBD2, but there is no DNA to check that call. The sample was blood T cells: a sorted CD56 or NKG2C T cell subset, CD4+ or CD8+ T cells, or bulk PBMC T cells (not recorded which). The CDR3 loop reads CSATGLAWTGELFF.